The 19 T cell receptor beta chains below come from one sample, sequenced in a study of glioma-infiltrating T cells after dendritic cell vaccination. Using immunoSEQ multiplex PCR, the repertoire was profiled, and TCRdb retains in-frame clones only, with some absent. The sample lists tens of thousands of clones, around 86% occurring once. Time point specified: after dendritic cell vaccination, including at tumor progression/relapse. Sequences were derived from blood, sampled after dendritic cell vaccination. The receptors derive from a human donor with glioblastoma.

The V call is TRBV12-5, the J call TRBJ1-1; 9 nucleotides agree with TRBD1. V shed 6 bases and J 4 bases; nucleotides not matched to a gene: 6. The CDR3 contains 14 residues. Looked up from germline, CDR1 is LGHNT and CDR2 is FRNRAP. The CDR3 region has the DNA TGTGCTAGTGGCCGGACAGGGGTGAGCACTGAAGCTTTCTTT. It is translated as CASGRTGVSTEAFF. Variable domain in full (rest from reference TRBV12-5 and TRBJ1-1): DARVTQTPRHKVTEMGQEVTMRCQPILGHNTVFWYRQTMMQGLELLAYFRNRAPLDDSGMPKDRFSAEMPDATLATLKIQPSEPRDSAVYFCASGRTGVSTEAFFGQGTRLTVV.

The CDR3: CASSQPGLAETQYF. CDR3 DNA sequence: TGTGCCAGCAGTCAGCCGGGACTAGCGGAGACCCAGTACTTC. The chain combines TRBV4-2 with TRBJ2-5; 10 nucleotides match TRBD2. This CDR3 spans 14 amino acids. J lost 5 bases, V lost 6 bases, and 6 bases had no gene match. CDR1 is LGHNA and CDR2 is YNFKEQ in the germline V gene.

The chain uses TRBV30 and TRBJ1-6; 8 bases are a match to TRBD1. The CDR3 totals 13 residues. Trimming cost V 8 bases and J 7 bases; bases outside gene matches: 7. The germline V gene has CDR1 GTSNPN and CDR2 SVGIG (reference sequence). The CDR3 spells CARTGTGNSPLHF. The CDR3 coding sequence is TGTGCCCGAACCGGGACAGGAAATTCACCCCTCCACTTT.

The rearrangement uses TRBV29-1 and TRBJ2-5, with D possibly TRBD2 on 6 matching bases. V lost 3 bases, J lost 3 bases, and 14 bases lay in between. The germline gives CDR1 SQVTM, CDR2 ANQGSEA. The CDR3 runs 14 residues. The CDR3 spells CSVEGREEKETQYF. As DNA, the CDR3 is TGCAGCGTTGAGGGCAGGGAGGAAAAAGAGACCCAGTACTTC.

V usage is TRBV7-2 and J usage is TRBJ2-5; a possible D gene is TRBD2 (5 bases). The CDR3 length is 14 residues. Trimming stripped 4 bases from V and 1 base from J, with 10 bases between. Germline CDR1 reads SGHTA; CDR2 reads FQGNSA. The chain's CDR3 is CASSSRRGQETQYF. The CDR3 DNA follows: TGTGCCAGCAGCTCCCGACGGGGCCAAGAGACCCAGTACTTC.

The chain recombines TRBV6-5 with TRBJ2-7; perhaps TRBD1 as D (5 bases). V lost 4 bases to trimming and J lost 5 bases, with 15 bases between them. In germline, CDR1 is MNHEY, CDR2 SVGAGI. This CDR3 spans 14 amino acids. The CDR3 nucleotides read TGTGCCAGCAGTTCGGGCAGGGCCGTCCACGAGCAGTACTTC. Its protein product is CASSSGRAVHEQYF.

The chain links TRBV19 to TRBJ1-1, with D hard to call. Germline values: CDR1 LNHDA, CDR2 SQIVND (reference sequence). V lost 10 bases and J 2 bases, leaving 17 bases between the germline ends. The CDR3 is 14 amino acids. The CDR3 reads CATITPGLNTEAFF. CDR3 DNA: TGTGCCACGATAACGCCGGGTCTTAACACTGAAGCTTTCTTT.

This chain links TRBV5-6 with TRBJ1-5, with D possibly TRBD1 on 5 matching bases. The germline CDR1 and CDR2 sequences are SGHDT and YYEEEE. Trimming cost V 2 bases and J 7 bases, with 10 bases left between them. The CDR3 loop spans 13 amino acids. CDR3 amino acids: CASSLGGAQPQHF. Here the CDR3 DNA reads TGTGCCAGCAGCTTAGGAGGGGCCCAGCCCCAGCATTTT.

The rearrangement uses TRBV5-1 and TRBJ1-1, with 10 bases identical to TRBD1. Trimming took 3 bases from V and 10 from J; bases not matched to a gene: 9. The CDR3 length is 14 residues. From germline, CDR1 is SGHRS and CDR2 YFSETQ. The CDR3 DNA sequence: TGCGCCAGCAGCTCCCCCCGGGACAGGGGAACAGCTTTCTTT. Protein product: CASSSPRDRGTAFF.

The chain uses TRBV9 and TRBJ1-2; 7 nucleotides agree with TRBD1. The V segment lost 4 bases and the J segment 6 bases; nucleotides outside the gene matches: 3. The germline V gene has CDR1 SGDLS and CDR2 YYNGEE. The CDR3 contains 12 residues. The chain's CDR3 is CASSRDRDGYTF. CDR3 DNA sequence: TGTGCCAGCAGCCGAGACAGGGATGGCTACACCTTC.

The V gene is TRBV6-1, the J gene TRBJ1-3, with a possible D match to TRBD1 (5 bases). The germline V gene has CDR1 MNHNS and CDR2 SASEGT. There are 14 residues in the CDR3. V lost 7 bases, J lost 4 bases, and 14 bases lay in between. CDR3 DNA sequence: TGTGCCAGCATTGGGACTGGAGGAGGAAACACCATATATTTT. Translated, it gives CASIGTGGGNTIYF.

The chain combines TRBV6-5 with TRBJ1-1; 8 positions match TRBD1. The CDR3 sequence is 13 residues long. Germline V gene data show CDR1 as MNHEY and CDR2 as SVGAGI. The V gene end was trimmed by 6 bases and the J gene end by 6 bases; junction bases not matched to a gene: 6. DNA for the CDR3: TGTGCCAGCAGGTACAACAGGGGGGCTGAAGCTTTCTTT. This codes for CASRYNRGAEAFF.

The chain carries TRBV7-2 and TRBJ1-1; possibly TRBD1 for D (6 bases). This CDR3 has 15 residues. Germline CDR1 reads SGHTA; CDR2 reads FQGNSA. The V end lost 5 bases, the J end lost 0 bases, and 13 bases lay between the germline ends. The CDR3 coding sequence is TGTGCCAGCAGCCCGAGGGGGGGCATGAACACTGAAGCTTTCTTT. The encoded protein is CASSPRGGMNTEAFF.

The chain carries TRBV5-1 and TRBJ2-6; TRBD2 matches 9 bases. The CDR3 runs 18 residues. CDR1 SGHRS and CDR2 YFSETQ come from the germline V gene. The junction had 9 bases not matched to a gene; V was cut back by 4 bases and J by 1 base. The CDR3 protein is CASSAASGDLSGANVLTF. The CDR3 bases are TGCGCCAGCAGCGCCGCTAGCGGGGATTTATCTGGGGCCAACGTCCTGACTTTC.

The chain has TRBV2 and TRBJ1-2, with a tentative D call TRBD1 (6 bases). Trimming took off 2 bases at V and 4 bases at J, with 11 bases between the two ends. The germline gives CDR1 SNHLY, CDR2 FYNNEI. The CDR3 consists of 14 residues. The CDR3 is CASSERAGVYGYTF. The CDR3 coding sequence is TGTGCCAGCAGTGAAAGAGCAGGGGTCTATGGCTACACCTTC.

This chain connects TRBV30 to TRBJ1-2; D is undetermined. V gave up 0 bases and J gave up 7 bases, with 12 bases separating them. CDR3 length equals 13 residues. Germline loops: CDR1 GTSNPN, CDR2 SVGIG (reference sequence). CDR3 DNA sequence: TGTGCCTGGAGTGTAGGAGGAGGATCTGGCTACACCTTC. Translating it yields CAWSVGGGSGYTF.

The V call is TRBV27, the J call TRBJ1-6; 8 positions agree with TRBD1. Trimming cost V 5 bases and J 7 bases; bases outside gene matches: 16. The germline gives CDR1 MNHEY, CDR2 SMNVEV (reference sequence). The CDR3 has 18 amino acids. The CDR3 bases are TGTGCCAGCAGTGCCTCGACGGAACAGGGGGGTAGAAATTCACCCCTCCACTTT. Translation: CASSASTEQGGRNSPLHF.

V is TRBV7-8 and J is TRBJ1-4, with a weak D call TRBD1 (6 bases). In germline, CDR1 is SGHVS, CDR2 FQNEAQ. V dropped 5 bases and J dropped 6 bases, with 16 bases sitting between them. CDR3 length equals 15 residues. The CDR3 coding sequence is TGTGCCAGCAGCCTGGAGAGGGGGAGGGATGAAAAACTGTTTTTT. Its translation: CASSLERGRDEKLFF. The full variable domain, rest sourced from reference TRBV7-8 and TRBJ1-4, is GAGVSQSPRYKVAKRGQDVALRCDPISGHVSLFWYQQALGQGPEFLTYFQNEAQLDKSGLPSDRFFAERPEGSVSTLKIQRTQQEDSAVYLCASSLERGRDEKLFFGSGTQLSVL.

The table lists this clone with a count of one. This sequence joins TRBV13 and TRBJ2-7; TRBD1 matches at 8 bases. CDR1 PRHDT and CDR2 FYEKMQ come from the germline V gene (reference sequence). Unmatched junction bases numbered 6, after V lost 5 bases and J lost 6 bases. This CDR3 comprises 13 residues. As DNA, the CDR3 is TGTGCCAGCAGCGACTCAGGGGGCGGCGAGCAGTACTTC. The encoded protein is CASSDSGGGEQYF.